This entry is about one TCR beta chain. Germline V gene data show CDR1 as SGDLS and CDR2 as YYNGEE. Trimming removed 3 bases from V and 5 bases from J, with 14 bases in between. The CDR3 is 14 amino acids. This sample is part of a study of blood T cell repertoires in COVID-19. Looking at the study overall: Whether acute or convalescent, the COVID-19 samples came from the United States, Italy and Spain.

The method was immunoSEQ multiplex PCR; TCRdb's version includes in-frame clones alone and lacks a portion of them. The repertoire holds about 310,000 clones, with approximately 89% as singletons. Ages ranged from about 18 to 89 years, with residence in more than 20 US areas. Clinical history reported by participants formed the basis on which cohorts were assigned. Two negative PCRs, clearance, or symptom resolution characterized the recovered Cohort 3 donors. The J gene is TRBJ1-1, the V gene TRBV9, with D possibly TRBD1 on 5 matching bases. Sequencing was performed on PBMCs or T cells enriched from blood (not recorded which). The origin of this receptor is a woman in her 40s who had recovered from COVID-19. CDR3 region: CASSAPREGTEAFF. The CDR3 DNA sequence: TGTGCCAGCAGCGCCCCCCGGGAGGGGACTGAAGCTTTCTTT.